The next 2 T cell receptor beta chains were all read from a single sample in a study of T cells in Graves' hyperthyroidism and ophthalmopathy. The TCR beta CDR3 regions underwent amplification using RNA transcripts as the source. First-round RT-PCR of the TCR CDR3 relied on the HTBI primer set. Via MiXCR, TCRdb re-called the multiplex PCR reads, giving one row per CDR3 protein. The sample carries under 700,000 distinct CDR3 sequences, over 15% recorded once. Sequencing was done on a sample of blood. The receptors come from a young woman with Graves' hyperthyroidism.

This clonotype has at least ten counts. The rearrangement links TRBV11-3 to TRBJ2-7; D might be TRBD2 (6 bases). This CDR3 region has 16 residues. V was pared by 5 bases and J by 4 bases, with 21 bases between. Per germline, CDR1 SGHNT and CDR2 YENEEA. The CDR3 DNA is TGTGCCAGCAGCCCCATGGGCGGCGGGACCGAATACGAGCAGTACTTC. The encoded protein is CASSPMGGGTEYEQYF. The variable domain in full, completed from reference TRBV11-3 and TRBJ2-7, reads EAGVVQSPRYKIIEKKQPVAFWCNPISGHNTLYWYLQNLGQGPELLIRYENEEAVDDSQLPKDRFSAERLKGVDSTLKIQPAELGDSAVYLCASSPMGGGTEYEQYFGPGTRLTVT.

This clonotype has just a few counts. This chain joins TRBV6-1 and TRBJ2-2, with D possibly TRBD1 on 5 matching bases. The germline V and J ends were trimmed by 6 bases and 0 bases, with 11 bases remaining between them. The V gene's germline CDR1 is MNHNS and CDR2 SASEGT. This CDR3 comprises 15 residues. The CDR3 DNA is TGTGCCAGCAGGTGGTGGGGCGCGAACACCGGGGAGCTGTTTTTT. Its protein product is CASRWWGANTGELFF.